This T cell receptor beta chain stems from a study of blood T cells in healthy people across ages. Study-wide results and caveats: The lack of PBMC sorting stopped any conclusive naive versus antigen-experienced comparison. The donors' CMV status was not determined, possibly confounding changes in expanded clonotypes. Strong correlation linked observed beta diversity and percent naive T cells.

For the second PCR, which ran for about 7 to 11 cycles, a sample-barcoded 5' primer and a J-beta primer mix were used. The authors tagged each cDNA molecule using a template-switch adaptor with 12 random nucleotides. MiXCR was run by TCRdb on the 5' RACE reads, yielding one entry per CDR3 protein. The profile covers around 800,000 distinct CDR3 sequences, with 50% to 65% appearing a single time and approximately 40% taken by the ten largest. This CDR3 has 16 amino acids. Germline V CDR1 and CDR2: MNHNS, SASEGT. V dropped 4 bases and J dropped 1 base, with 16 bases sitting between them. Points on this clonotype: Its matching antigen is unknown.

This receptor was identified in an elderly man in good health. The chain recombines TRBV6-1 with TRBJ1-1, with D perhaps matching TRBD1 (5 bases). Material for sequencing was blood. The CDR3 bases are TGTGCCAGCAGTGGACCAGGAACAGGCCAGAACACTGAAGCTTTCTTT. Translating it yields CASSGPGTGQNTEAFF.